This record concerns one T cell receptor (beta chain) sequence. Its antigen is as yet unknown. This specimen comes from a study of OX40 agonist ivuxolimab in advanced cancers. Study details: Ivuxolimab is a fully human IgG2 antibody that activates OX40 (CD134). Participants averaged approximately 60 years of age (range roughly 23 to 85) and were 75% to 90% male. Findings and caveats of the study: Doses of 0.1 to 3.0 mg/kg were accompanied by clonal expansion of CD4+ and CD8+ blood T cells by week 6.

Here immunoSEQ multiplex PCR was the method, and the copy in TCRdb shows in-frame clones only, minus some. Of about 64,000 clones in the sample, around four fifths were seen once. Trimming removed 4 bases at V and 7 bases at J, with 10 bases between. The CDR3 sequence is 12 residues long. CDR1 LNHDA and CDR2 SQIVND come from the germline V gene (reference sequence). The source material was CD4+ or CD8+ T cells sorted from blood, sampled in a trial of the OX40 agonist ivuxolimab. The chain links TRBV19 to TRBJ1-2; D not resolved. The sequence was collected from an adult with an advanced solid tumor such as melanoma, head and neck, liver or kidney cancer. The CDR3 DNA reads TGTGCCAGTAGTAGCCTCCGCCCTGGCTACACCTTC. Its protein product is CASSSLRPGYTF. Drawing the rest from reference TRBV19 and TRBJ1-2, the complete variable domain is DGGITQSPKYLFRKEGQNVTLSCEQNLNHDAMYWYRQDPGQGLRLIYYSQIVNDFQKGDIAEGYSVSREKKESFPLTVTSAQKNPTAFYLCASSSLRPGYTFGSGTRLTVV.